This TCR beta chain is from a study of blood T cell repertoires in COVID-19 (dated by TCRdb to the early 2020s). Some background on the complete study: The collaborator samples originated in the United States, Italy and Spain and spanned the acute and convalescent phases of COVID-19. The prospective study material was composed of cDNA or gDNA derived from T cells, B-cell-depleted T cells, or PBMCs. Subjects who had been exposed to COVID-19, were actively infected with it, or had recovered from it provided the deeply sampled blood TCRbeta repertoires that made up the dataset. A freely available public database, intended as a resource for researchers studying the immune response to SARS-CoV-2, is where the repertoires were released. The samples were drawn from the first 160 participants of the ongoing ImmuneRACE study and from 950 to 1,500 subjects provided by 6 global collaborators. Nearly every sample came with metadata listing a de-identified subject ID, COVID-19 status, age in years and sex. Where available, HLA class I and class II types were taken from metadata supplied by the sample provider and were not determined by assay-based typing. Broader findings and caveats from the paper: The quantity of clinical and demographic metadata differed by source and by participant and was supplied without curation.

Concerning this clone: Its antigen specificity is not known. Base qualities are not at hand, and no much larger clone is one base apart.

Collaborating institutions collected whole blood in K2EDTA tubes following their own protocols. For TCRbeta analysis, collaborator samples were shipped as frozen whole blood, as isolated PBMCs, or as DNA extracted from either sample type. The germline V gene encodes CDR1 SGHRS and CDR2 YFSETQ. V lost 2 bases and J lost 13 bases, and the count of bases not matched to a germline gene is 18. From the cysteine up to the phenylalanine, the CDR3 has a length of 16 residues. Kept here is only the CDR3 DNA, which spans 48 bases and is read in frame from base 1. The immunoSEQ Assay, a bias-controlled multiplex PCR, was used to amplify TCRbeta CDR3 regions from genomic DNA. The authors' pipeline ran thus. Within the assay, amplification of reference gene primers was used to estimate how many nucleated cells each sample contained. To quantify the absolute abundance of each unique TCRbeta CDR3 rearrangement, sequence reads were collapsed and filtered. Productive Simpson clonality was computed per sample as the square root of Simpson's diversity index over productive rearrangements. Not all clones reach the TCRdb copy of this immuneACCESS table, which keeps in-frame sequences only. Checked studies attribute under half of the gap to unresolved V genes and leave the rest unexplained. That table is the source of V, J and clone size, and D and trimming were worked out from the DNA. In this sample the table shows about 69,000 clones, nearly 80% of which occur a single time. Roughly 50% of the sample is in the top ten clones.

The chain links TRBV5-1 with TRBJ2-7, with 10 bases aligning to TRBD1. The TCR sequence derives from a human donor in a cohort sampled during active COVID-19. Material for sequencing was peripheral blood. The CDR3 region reads CASSFTLEIVGQGRYF. The bases are TGCGCCAGCAGCTTTACTCTTGAGATCGTGGGACAGGGGAGATACTTC. This CDR3, with the reference TRBV5-1 and TRBJ2-7 proteins standing in past its ends, gives the full variable domain KAGVTQTPRYLIKTRGQQVTLSCSPISGHRSVSWYQQTPGQGLQFLFEYFSETQRNKGNFPGRFSGRQFSNSRSEMNVSTLELGDSALYLCASSFTLEIVGQGRYFGPGTRLTVT.